This T cell receptor (beta chain) was retrieved from a study of blood T cell repertoires in COVID-19. Across the study: Acute and convalescent COVID-19 samples came from the United States, Italy and Spain. T cells, B-cell-depleted T cells, or PBMCs supplied cDNA or gDNA.

The assay was immunoSEQ multiplex PCR, and TCRdb's table has in-frame clones only and misses some. The data contain some 150,000 clones, around 90% of them singletons. The germline V gene encodes CDR1 MGHDK and CDR2 SYGVNS. The J segment lost 0 bases and the V segment lost 6 bases, leaving 9 bases of the junction unmatched. The CDR3 sequence is 18 residues long. This clone was observed once. V usage is TRBV25-1 and J usage is TRBJ2-6; TRBD1 matches at 9 bases. This sequence originates from a woman aged 45-65 years with acute or convalescent COVID-19. What was sequenced was peripheral blood. The CDR3 is CASRSTGGLNSGANVLTF. Written as DNA, the CDR3 is TGTGCCAGCAGATCGACAGGGGGTCTTAACTCTGGGGCCAACGTCCTGACTTTC.